This T cell receptor (beta chain) was identified in a study of blood T cell repertoires in COVID-19. Study background: PBMCs, B-cell-depleted T cells, or T cells provided the cDNA or gDNA that made up the material.

Original handling: Using reference gene primer amplification, nucleated cell counts were estimated. The assay was immunoSEQ multiplex PCR, and TCRdb's table has in-frame clones only and misses some. V, J and clone size are those of that table, while D and trimming were read from the DNA. The repertoire consists of about 46,000 clones, with 70% to 90% occurring once and the leading ten covering roughly a third. Followed over time, Seattle patients had been enrolled while infection was active. The germline V gene encodes CDR1 MDHEN and CDR2 SYDVKM. CDR3 length: 15 amino acids. The germline V and J ends were trimmed by 5 bases and 8 bases, with 16 bases remaining between them.

The V gene is TRBV28, the J gene TRBJ1-6, with D tentatively TRBD1 (6 bases). Sequencing used peripheral blood. The clonotype originates from a woman aged 80 or older with COVID-19, enrolled during active disease. Written as DNA, the CDR3 is TGTGCCAGCAGTACAGGGCTTTCAATGGATTCACCCCTCCACTTT. It translates to CASSTGLSMDSPLHF.